This paragraph covers one T cell receptor (beta chain) sequence. What it binds is unknown. The data were taken from a study of T cells after yellow fever vaccination. Study-wide findings and caveats: Booster samples showed a return of most primary-vaccination clones (around 96% CD4, around 85% CD8). A secondary response was less intense yet reached its peak sooner, at day 5 versus 15.

Generation of TCR cDNA used 5'RACE template switching (which added a universal primer site and UMIs). TCRdb re-called the 5' RACE reads through MiXCR, storing one row per CDR3 protein. The table includes a few hundred thousand distinct CDR3 sequences, 6.8% detected once. V shed 2 bases and J 8 bases; nucleotides not matched to a gene: 10. The CDR3 loop spans 16 amino acids. Germline CDR1 and CDR2: SGDLS and YYNGEE. The source of this sequence is a man aged 18 to 30 who received the YFV17D yellow fever vaccine. Material: PBMCs, obtained around 45 days after the first yellow fever vaccination. The rearrangement links TRBV9 to TRBJ2-1; 10 nucleotides line up with TRBD2. The CDR3 region is CASSVRLAGVVDEQFF. The CDR3 region has the DNA TGTGCCAGCAGCGTCCGCCTAGCGGGGGTTGTCGATGAGCAGTTCTTC.